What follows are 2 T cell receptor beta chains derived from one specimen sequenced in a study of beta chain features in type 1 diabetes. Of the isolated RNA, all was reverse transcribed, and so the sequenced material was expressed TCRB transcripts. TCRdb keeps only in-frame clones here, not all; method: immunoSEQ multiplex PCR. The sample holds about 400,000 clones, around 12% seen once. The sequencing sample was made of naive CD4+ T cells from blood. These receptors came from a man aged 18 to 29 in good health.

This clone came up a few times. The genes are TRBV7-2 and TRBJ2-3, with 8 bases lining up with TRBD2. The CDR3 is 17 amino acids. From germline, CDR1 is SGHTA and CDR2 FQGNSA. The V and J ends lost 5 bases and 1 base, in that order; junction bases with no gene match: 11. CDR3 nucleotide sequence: TGTGCCAGCAGCCAGCCGTGGCTAGCGGGCCGCACAGATACGCAGTATTTT. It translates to CASSQPWLAGRTDTQYF.

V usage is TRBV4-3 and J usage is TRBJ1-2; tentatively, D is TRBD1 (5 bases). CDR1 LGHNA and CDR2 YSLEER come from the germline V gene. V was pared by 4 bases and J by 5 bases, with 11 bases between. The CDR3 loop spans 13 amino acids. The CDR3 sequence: CASSPKKGYGYTF. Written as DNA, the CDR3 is TGCGCCAGCAGCCCCAAAAAGGGGTATGGCTACACCTTC.